The rows below give T cell receptor beta chains drawn from one sample of a study of metastatic and nonmetastatic thyroid tumors. TCRdb re-clonotyped the PCR reads via MiXCR. This sample yields 5,400 or so clones, of which 25% to 35% are seen a single time; less than 25% belongs to the top ten. Sequencing was carried out using adjacent normal tissue. Every receptor here comes from a female donor with papillary thyroid cancer or a benign thyroid nodule (not recorded which). Some clones in this sample may be carry-over from other donors' samples. Each CDR3 is given with its conserved first and last residue. Each record gives: V gene, D gene, J gene, clone size, CDR3 protein, CDR3 DNA. The D gene is left open where the match is weak. The size entry is marked missing in some rows and otherwise reads once, few, many or a size class.

TRBV10-3	NA	TRBJ1-2	medium-sized	CAIWAQTPYGYTF	TGTGCCATCTGGGCCCAAACGCCTTATGGCTACACCTTC
TRBV27	NA	TRBJ2-7	few	CASSLSWGPGYEQYF	TGTGCCAGCAGTTTATCCTGGGGTCCCGGATACGAGCAGTACTTC
TRBV6-1	TRBD2	TRBJ2-5	NA	CASRCLAGVWDTQYF	TGTGCCAGCAGGTGTCTAGCGGGAGTCTGGGATACCCAGTACTTC
TRBV2	TRBD1	TRBJ2-7	NA	CASSVTGDEQYF	TGTGCCAGCAGTGTGACAGGGGACGAGCAGTACTTC
TRBV9	NA	TRBJ2-1	NA	CASSVELGVTVWTVKQFF	TGTGCCAGCAGCGTAGAGCTGGGGGTGACCGTCTGGACGGTGAAGCAGTTCTTC
TRBV6-1	NA	TRBJ1-5	few	CASSEWGGGGQPQHF	TGTGCCAGCAGTGAATGGGGGGGCGGGGGTCAGCCCCAGCATTTT
TRBV6-2/TRBV6-3	TRBD1	TRBJ1-5	few	CASSSDRGQPQHF	TGTGCCAGCAGCAGCGACAGGGGTCAGCCCCAGCATTTT
TRBV28	NA	TRBJ2-7	NA	CASSQTGQNEQYF	TGTGCCAGCAGCCAAACCGGACAAAACGAGCAGTACTTC
TRBV2	NA	TRBJ2-7	NA	CASKPSGPNYEQYF	TGTGCCAGCAAACCCAGCGGGCCCAACTACGAGCAGTACTTC
TRBV7-6	TRBD2	TRBJ2-1	few	CASSLEAGGRNEQFF	TGTGCCAGCAGCTTAGAGGCGGGAGGGAGGAATGAGCAGTTCTTC
TRBV6-1	NA	TRBJ1-2	few	CASSVGADRYGYTF	TGTGCCAGCAGTGTAGGTGCCGACCGCTATGGCTACACCTTC
TRBV6-1	TRBD1	TRBJ1-6	NA	CASSQLQGGGSPLHF	TGTGCCAGCAGCCAACTGCAGGGAGGGGGCTCACCCCTCCACTTT
TRBV7-8	NA	TRBJ2-3	NA	CASSSSDTQYF	TGTGCCAGCAGCTCCTCCGATACGCAGTATTTT
TRBV20-1	NA	TRBJ2-7	few	CSARGPDRMDDEQYF	TGCAGTGCTAGAGGGCCTGACAGGATGGACGACGAGCAGTACTTC
TRBV11-3	NA	TRBJ2-1	NA	CASSFGQGSEQFF	TGTGCCAGCAGCTTTGGTCAGGGGAGTGAGCAGTTCTTC
TRBV20-1	NA	TRBJ1-2	NA	CSARSSVDYGYTF	TGCAGTGCTAGGAGCAGCGTCGACTATGGCTACACCTTC
TRBV12-3/TRBV12-4	NA	TRBJ2-7	NA	CASSSSCRRNEQYF	TGTGCCAGCAGTTCCTCATGCAGAAGAAACGAGCAGTACTTC
TRBV24-1	NA	TRBJ2-2	medium-sized	CATRGRLTGELFF	TGTGCCACCAGGGGGCGCCTCACCGGGGAGCTGTTTTTT
TRBV11-2	NA	TRBJ2-7	NA	CASSRDRAGEQYF	TGTGCCAGCAGCCGAGACAGGGCGGGGGAGCAGTACTTC
TRBV9	NA	TRBJ1-2	NA	CASSAWGLPGAYGYTF	TGTGCCAGCAGCGCATGGGGTCTTCCAGGGGCCTATGGCTACACCTTC
TRBV28	NA	TRBJ2-7	large	CASSLGSHYEQYF	TGTGCCAGCAGTTTAGGGTCCCACTACGAGCAGTACTTC
TRBV6-1	NA	TRBJ2-2	NA	CASSNPRGAGELFF	TGTGCCAGCAGTAACCCCAGGGGTGCCGGGGAGCTGTTTTTT
TRBV6-5	NA	TRBJ2-7	few	CASSYGGGASYEQYF	TGTGCCAGCAGTTACGGTGGGGGGGCCTCCTACGAGCAGTACTTC
TRBV6-2/TRBV6-3	TRBD2	TRBJ2-1	few	CASSTPGTSADNEQFF	TGTGCCAGCAGTACGCCCGGGACTAGCGCGGACAATGAGCAGTTCTTC
TRBV6-2/TRBV6-3	TRBD1	TRBJ2-7	few	CASKDRVIYEQYF	TGTGCCAGTAAGGACAGGGTGATCTACGAGCAGTACTTC
TRBV12-3/TRBV12-4	NA	TRBJ1-2	large	CASSSGGYGYTF	TGTGCCAGCAGTTCTGGGGGATATGGCTACACCTTC
TRBV6-5	TRBD2	TRBJ2-7	few	CASSHDPVPREGWEQYF	TGTGCCAGCAGTCACGACCCAGTGCCGCGGGAGGGGTGGGAGCAGTACTTC
TRBV7-2	TRBD2	TRBJ2-1	large	CASSLAGGVSYNEQFF	TGTGCCAGCAGCTTAGCGGGGGGGGTCTCCTACAATGAGCAGTTCTTC
TRBV2	NA	TRBJ1-2	few	CATRGGASDGYTF	TGTGCCACGAGGGGGGGCGCGTCTGATGGCTACACCTTC
TRBV19	NA	TRBJ2-7	few	CASSSDPMSSYQQYF	TGTGCCAGTTCTAGCGACCCCATGAGCTCCTACCAGCAGTACTTC
TRBV6-2/TRBV6-3	TRBD1	TRBJ2-1	NA	CASRTGNEQFF	TGTGCCAGCAGGACAGGGAATGAGCAGTTCTTC
TRBV6-2/TRBV6-3	TRBD1	TRBJ2-7	NA	CASSYPGQGSREQYF	TGTGCCAGCAGTTACCCGGGACAGGGGTCGAGGGAGCAGTACTTC
TRBV6-2/TRBV6-3	NA	TRBJ1-1	few	CASSYAGLEAFF	TGTGCCAGCAGTTACGCAGGGCTTGAAGCTTTCTTT
TRBV7-9	NA	TRBJ2-7	hyperexpanded	CASRGETPFSYEQYF	TGTGCCAGCAGGGGGGAAACCCCCTTCTCTTACGAGCAGTACTTC
TRBV2	TRBD2	TRBJ2-1	NA	CASRTGTTEYNEQFF	TGTGCCAGCAGGACCGGGACTACTGAGTACAATGAGCAGTTCTTC
TRBV28	TRBD2	TRBJ2-7	few	CASTSMGGTSRYEQYF	TGTGCCAGCACTTCTATGGGGGGGACTAGTAGGTACGAGCAGTACTTC
TRBV6-6	NA	TRBJ1-1	NA	CASSYGREGPEAFF	TGTGCCAGCAGTTACGGCAGGGAGGGGCCTGAAGCTTTCTTT
TRBV9	TRBD2	TRBJ2-7	NA	CASSLGLAGGRGNEQYF	TGTGCCAGCAGCCTCGGACTAGCGGGGGGAAGAGGCAACGAGCAGTACTTC
TRBV5-6	NA	TRBJ2-7	NA	CASSPRPSYEQYF	TGTGCCAGCAGCCCGCGGCCCTCCTACGAGCAGTACTTC
TRBV5-1	NA	TRBJ1-1	NA	CASSSQGTTEAFF	TGCGCCAGCAGCTCTCAGGGGACCACTGAAGCTTTCTTT
TRBV20-1	NA	TRBJ2-7	few	CSARDPDSAYEQYF	TGCAGTGCTAGAGATCCCGACTCGGCCTACGAGCAGTACTTC
TRBV12-3/TRBV12-4	NA	TRBJ2-7	NA	CASSLAPRTVIRAYEQYF	TGTGCCAGCAGTTTAGCGCCCAGGACGGTCATCAGGGCCTACGAGCAGTACTTC
TRBV3-1	NA	TRBJ1-2	NA	CASSQARNSYGYTF	TGTGCCAGCAGCCAAGCCCGGAACTCATATGGCTACACCTTC
TRBV6-2/TRBV6-3	TRBD2	TRBJ2-5	few	CVSSLTSGGPGETQYF	TGTGTCAGCAGTCTAACTAGCGGGGGGCCCGGGGAGACCCAGTACTTC
TRBV12-3/TRBV12-4	TRBD2	TRBJ2-3	NA	CASSPHFGTSVTDTQYF	TGTGCCAGCAGTCCCCACTTCGGGACTAGCGTTACAGATACGCAGTATTTT
TRBV2	TRBD1	TRBJ2-7	NA	CASERTGAYEQYF	TGTGCCAGCGAACGGACAGGGGCCTACGAGCAGTACTTC
TRBV15	NA	TRBJ2-2	few	CATSRGGSNTGELFF	TGTGCCACCAGCAGAGGAGGTTCCAACACCGGGGAGCTGTTTTTT
TRBV19	TRBD1	TRBJ1-5	NA	CASSIRGQGRQPQHF	TGTGCCAGTAGTATAAGAGGACAGGGGAGACAGCCCCAGCATTTT
TRBV2	NA	TRBJ1-5	large	CASTTGRLGQPQHF	TGTGCCAGCACCACGGGCAGGCTCGGACAGCCCCAGCATTTT